This T cell receptor (beta chain) was identified during a study of identical twins. The CDR3 is 15 amino acids. Trimming took 3 bases from V and 4 from J, leaving 15 bases between them. Germline CDR1 and CDR2: DFQATT and SNEGSKA (reference sequence). Notes on the study in general: Among monozygotic twins, out-of-frame TCR alpha sharing exceeded what models predicted.

From the 5' RACE reads, TCRdb called clonotypes with MiXCR, one entry per CDR3 protein. The sample has roughly 690,000 distinct CDR3 sequences, roughly 20% seen once. This clonotype turned up a few times. The antigen is not known. The same data also went into a second study, on T cells expressing NK-cell markers. That work states: HCMV serostatus: most of the eight sequenced donors positive, one negative. The CD3+CD56-NKG2C+ fraction of several donors was likewise dominated by these clonotypes.

The receptor was derived from a woman between 18 and 30 years old in good health. The sequencing input was PBMCs. This sequence joins TRBV20-1 and TRBJ2-2, with D possibly called TRBD1 or TRBD2 (5 bases each). CDR3 region: CSARRGPIFTGELFF. As DNA, the CDR3 is TGCAGTGCTAGGAGGGGCCCAATTTTCACCGGGGAGCTGTTTTTT.